This paragraph covers one T cell receptor (beta chain) sequence. Its cognate antigen is unknown. These data originate in a study of shared clonotypes between healthy human individuals. Whole-study results and caveats: When naive CD4 clonotypes were compared across a few donors, around 5% were shared. Among non-shared clonotypes, generation probabilities were lower than among those shared by all four donors.

Every subset had its genomic DNA shared out evenly among several immunoSEQ plates. Under the authors' procedure: Quality scores were absent from the junction-only immunoSEQ sequences, so filtering differed. The table came from immunoSEQ multiplex PCR; TCRdb's copy has only in-frame clones and leaves some out. D and trimming were read from the DNA, whereas the V and J calls and clone size are those reported in that table. The sample carries approximately 2,200,000 clones, roughly 91% recorded once. CD45RO negativity and positive selection for CCR7 defined naive CD8 cells, a population that excluded terminally differentiated effector memory CD45RA+ cells. The CDR3 is 12 amino acids. With 6 bases removed from V and 1 base from J, the gap between germline ends came to 4 bases. Germline CDR1 reads SGHKS; CDR2 reads YYEKEE (reference sequence).

This clonotype was obtained from a man younger than 35 in good health. Some clones in this sample may be carry-over from other donors' samples. The sequenced sample was naive CD8+ T cells from PBMCs. J is TRBJ2-2 and V is TRBV5-5; D remains unclear. This CDR3 reads CASNRNTGELFF. In DNA form, the CDR3 reads TGTGCCAGCAACCGGAACACCGGGGAGCTGTTTTTT.